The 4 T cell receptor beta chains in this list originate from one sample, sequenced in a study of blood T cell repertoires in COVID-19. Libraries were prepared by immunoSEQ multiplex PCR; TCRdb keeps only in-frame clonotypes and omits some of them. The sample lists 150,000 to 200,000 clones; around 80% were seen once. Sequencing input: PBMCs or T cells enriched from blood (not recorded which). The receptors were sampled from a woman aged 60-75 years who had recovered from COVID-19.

The CDR3 region is CATNDGVTYEQYF. The CDR3 coding sequence is TGTGCCACCAACGACGGGGTCACCTACGAGCAGTACTTC. This chain links TRBV24-1 with TRBJ2-7; D is perhaps TRBD2 (5 bases). The CDR3 is 13 residues long. CDR1 KGHDR and CDR2 SFDVKD come from the germline V gene. V was cut by 8 bases and J by 2 bases, with 12 bases left in between.

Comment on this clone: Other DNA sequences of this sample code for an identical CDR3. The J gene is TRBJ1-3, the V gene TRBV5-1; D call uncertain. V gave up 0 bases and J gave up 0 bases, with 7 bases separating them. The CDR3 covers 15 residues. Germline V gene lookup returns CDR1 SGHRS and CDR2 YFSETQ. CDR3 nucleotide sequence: TGCGCCAGCAGCTTGGACGGGTCCTCTGGAAACACCATATATTTT. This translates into CASSLDGSSGNTIYF.

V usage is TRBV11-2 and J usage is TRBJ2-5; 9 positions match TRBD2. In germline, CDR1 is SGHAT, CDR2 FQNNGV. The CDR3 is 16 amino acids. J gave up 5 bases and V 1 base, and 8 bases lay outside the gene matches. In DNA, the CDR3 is TGTGCCAGCAGCTTAGGGACTAGCGCCAGATCGGAGACCCAGTACTTC. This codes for CASSLGTSARSETQYF.

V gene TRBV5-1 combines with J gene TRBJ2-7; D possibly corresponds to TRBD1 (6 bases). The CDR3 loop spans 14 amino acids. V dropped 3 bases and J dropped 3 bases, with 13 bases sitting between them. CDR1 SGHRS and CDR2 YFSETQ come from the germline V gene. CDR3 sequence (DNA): TGCGCCAGCAGCTCCAGTACAGGGAGCTACGAGCAGTACTTC. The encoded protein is CASSSSTGSYEQYF.